This is a list of T cell receptor beta chains from one sample in a study of early T cells in non-severe SARS-CoV-2 infection. From the 5' RACE reads, TCRdb called clonotypes with MiXCR, one entry per CDR3 protein. Of approximately 85,000 distinct CDR3 sequences detected, about 12% appear once; the ten largest clones hold 6.5%. Sequencing input: whole blood. The receptors shown here come from an adult who was a healthcare worker with PCR-confirmed SARS-CoV-2 infection or an uninfected control (not recorded which). The CDR3 runs from the conserved cysteine through the conserved F or W. D genes are given only for firm matches. Part of the rows lack a size; the others show once, few, many or a class for expanded clones.

d_call,cdr3_length,v_call,clone_size,j_call,cdr3_nt,cdr3_aa
-,12,TRBV20-1,many,TRBJ1-5,TGCAGTGCAAGGGATGGCAATCAGCCCCAGCATTTT,CSARDGNQPQHF
-,15,TRBV5-6,few,TRBJ1-5,TGTGCCAGCAGCTTGGCCGGGCGGGTAGATCAGCCCCAGCATTTT,CASSLAGRVDQPQHF
TRBD2,15,TRBV12-3/TRBV12-4,-,TRBJ2-1,TGTGCCAGCACGGGGAAAGGAGCGGGAGAGGAAAAGCAGTTCTTC,CASTGKGAGEEKQFF
-,17,TRBV6-5,few,TRBJ2-3,TGTGCCAGCAGTTACCCGCCGGACGTTTGGAGCACAGATACGCAGTATTTT,CASSYPPDVWSTDTQYF
TRBD2,13,TRBV28,-,TRBJ2-7,TGTGCCAGCAGAGCGGGAGGGCCATACGAGCAGTACTTC,CASRAGGPYEQYF
-,12,TRBV9,many,TRBJ1-1,TGTGCCAGCAGCTCCCCGGGGAGAGAAGCTTTCTTT,CASSSPGREAFF
-,13,TRBV7-9,-,TRBJ1-1,TGTGCCAGCAGCTTAACAACAAGGGGTGAAGCTTTCTTT,CASSLTTRGEAFF
TRBD1,14,TRBV7-9,-,TRBJ2-5,TGTGCCAGCAGCCCGGGACAGGTCGAAGAGACCCAGTACTTC,CASSPGQVEETQYF
-,16,TRBV4-3,-,TRBJ2-2,TGCGCCAGCAGCCAGGGCGGGACAGCGAACACCGGGGAGCTGTTTTTT,CASSQGGTANTGELFF
-,14,TRBV28,-,TRBJ2-7,TGTGCCAGCAGTTTATACGGCAGTTCCTACGAGCAGTACTTC,CASSLYGSSYEQYF
TRBD2,16,TRBV2,-,TRBJ2-3,TGTGCCAGCAGTGAAGGGCGGGAGTCTTTTGGAGATACGCAGTATTTT,CASSEGRESFGDTQYF
TRBD1,15,TRBV6-6,-,TRBJ2-3,TGTGCCAGCAGTTTTGGGACAGCTACAACAGATACGCAGTATTTT,CASSFGTATTDTQYF
-,13,TRBV29-1,many,TRBJ2-3,TGCAGCGTTGAAGATCAGGGCAGGGATACGCAGTATTTT,CSVEDQGRDTQYF
-,12,TRBV11-2,-,TRBJ1-1,TGTGCCAGCAGCTCAGCCGGGGGGAGGGATTTCTTT,CASSSAGGRDFF
-,14,TRBV18,few,TRBJ2-3,TGTGCCAGCTCACCCCTCGGGGCCACAGATACGCAGTATTTT,CASSPLGATDTQYF
-,12,TRBV29-1,-,TRBJ2-2,TGCAGCGTTGGGGGTCCCCCCGGGGAGCTGTTTTTT,CSVGGPPGELFF
TRBD1,14,TRBV29-1,many,TRBJ2-7,TGCAGCGTTGCGCGCGGGACAGGGGCCTACGAGCAGTACTTC,CSVARGTGAYEQYF
-,14,TRBV5-1,-,TRBJ1-1,TGCGCCAGCTCAGACGGACACCCGAGGAGTGAAGCTTTCTTT,CASSDGHPRSEAFF
-,14,TRBV7-2,-,TRBJ1-1,TGTGCCAGCAGCTTAAGAAGAACGAACACTGAAGCTTTCTTT,CASSLRRTNTEAFF
-,13,TRBV7-8,-,TRBJ2-1,TGTGCCAGCAGCAACAGAGTAGGCGATGAGCAGTTCTTC,CASSNRVGDEQFF
-,13,TRBV20-1,few,TRBJ2-2,TGCAGTGCTGGACCAGATCACACCGGGGAGCTGTTTTTT,CSAGPDHTGELFF
-,11,TRBV12-3/TRBV12-4,-,TRBJ2-2,TGTCGGCAAGGGGGGACCGGGGAGCTGTTTTTT,CRQGGTGELFF
TRBD2,16,TRBV5-1,few,TRBJ2-5,TGCGCCAGCAGCTTGGTGGCTAGCGGGAGTTGGGAGACCCAGTACTTC,CASSLVASGSWETQYF
-,15,TRBV4-1,many,TRBJ1-6,TGCGCCAGCAGCCTCCTACAGGCGGGCTATTCACCCCTCCACTTT,CASSLLQAGYSPLHF
-,16,TRBV4-3,-,TRBJ2-3,TGCGCCAGCAGCGGTTATGGGGTTGGTTCGGAAGATACGCAGTATTTT,CASSGYGVGSEDTQYF
TRBD1,11,TRBV2,many,TRBJ1-1,TGTGCCACTGTAGGGACAGTTGAAGCTTTCTTT,CATVGTVEAFF
TRBD1,15,TRBV24-1,few,TRBJ2-7,TGTGCCACCAGTGATTGGAGACAGGGGTTGGACGAGCAGTACTTC,CATSDWRQGLDEQYF
TRBD1,14,TRBV6-1,-,TRBJ2-4,TGTGCCAGCAGGATACTGGACAGGGGAAACATTCAGTACTTC,CASRILDRGNIQYF
TRBD2,16,TRBV12-3/TRBV12-4,many,TRBJ2-2,TGTGCCAGCAGTCCGGTAGCGGGCACGAACACCGGGGAGCTGTTTTTT,CASSPVAGTNTGELFF
TRBD2,15,TRBV5-6,many,TRBJ2-3,TGTGCCAGCAGCTTGGTTAGCAGCGGGAGGGATACGCAGTATTTT,CASSLVSSGRDTQYF
TRBD2,15,TRBV18,many,TRBJ2-7,TGTGCCAGCTCACCGTTTAGCGGGAGCCCTCCTGAGCAGTACTTC,CASSPFSGSPPEQYF
TRBD2,15,TRBV29-1,-,TRBJ2-3,TGCAGCGTTGAAGGGACTAGCGGGGGAACAGATACGCAGTATTTT,CSVEGTSGGTDTQYF
-,15,TRBV3-1,many,TRBJ2-3,TGTGCCAGCAGCCAAGGCCCGGGGTGCACAGATACGCAGTATTTT,CASSQGPGCTDTQYF
-,15,TRBV10-1,-,TRBJ1-6,TGCGCCAGCAGTGCCGAAGACAGCTTCGATTCACCCCTCCACTTT,CASSAEDSFDSPLHF
-,13,TRBV7-9,many,TRBJ2-2,TGTGCCAGCAGCCCCGGATTGGCCGGGGAGCTGTTTTTT,CASSPGLAGELFF
TRBD2,19,TRBV7-3,many,TRBJ2-1,TGTGCCAGCAGCTTAAGCCCCCCGGGACTAGCGGCAACCTACAATGAGCAGTTCTTC,CASSLSPPGLAATYNEQFF
TRBD1,15,TRBV5-4,few,TRBJ1-2,TGTGCCAGCAGCGACTGGACAGGGGGAGACTATGGCTACACCTTC,CASSDWTGGDYGYTF
TRBD2,15,TRBV7-9,-,TRBJ2-1,TGTGCCAGCAGCCTGGTGGGACTAGCGGGACATGAGCAGTTCTTC,CASSLVGLAGHEQFF
-,14,TRBV7-9,-,TRBJ2-2,TGTGCCAGCCCTCCCAGGGACTTCACCGGGGAGCTGTTTTTT,CASPPRDFTGELFF
TRBD2,13,TRBV6-2/TRBV6-3,few,TRBJ2-2,TGTGCCACAAGCGGGACGAACACCGGGGAGCTGTTTTTT,CATSGTNTGELFF
-,17,TRBV12-2,many,TRBJ2-1,TGTGCAAGTCGCTTAGAATCCCCAAGGCTGGACGACAATGAGCAGTTCTTC,CASRLESPRLDDNEQFF
-,16,TRBV7-9,many,TRBJ1-1,TGTGCCAGCAGCTTAAGTTACGGAGAAATGAACACTGAAGCTTTCTTT,CASSLSYGEMNTEAFF